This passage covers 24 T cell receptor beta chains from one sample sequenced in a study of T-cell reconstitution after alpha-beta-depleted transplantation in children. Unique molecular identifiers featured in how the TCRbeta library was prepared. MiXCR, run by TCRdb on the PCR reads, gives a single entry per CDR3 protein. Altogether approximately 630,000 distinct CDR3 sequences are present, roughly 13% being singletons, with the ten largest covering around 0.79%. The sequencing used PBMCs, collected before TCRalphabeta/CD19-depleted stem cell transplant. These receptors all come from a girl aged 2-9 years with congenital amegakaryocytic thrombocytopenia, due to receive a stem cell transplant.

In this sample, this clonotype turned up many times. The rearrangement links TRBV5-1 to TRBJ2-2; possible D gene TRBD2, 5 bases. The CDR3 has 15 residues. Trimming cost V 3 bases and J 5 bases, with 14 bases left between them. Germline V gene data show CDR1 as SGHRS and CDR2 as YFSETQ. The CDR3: CASSSQRSQTGELFF. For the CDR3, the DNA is TGCGCCAGCAGCTCCCAGCGGAGCCAAACCGGGGAGCTGTTTTTT.

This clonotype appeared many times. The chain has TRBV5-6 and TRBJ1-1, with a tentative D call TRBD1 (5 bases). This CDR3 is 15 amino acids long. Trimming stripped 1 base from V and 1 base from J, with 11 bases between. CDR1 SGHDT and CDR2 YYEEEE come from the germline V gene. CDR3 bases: TGTGCCAGCAGCTTGTATCGAGGGGCGAACACTGAAGCTTTCTTT. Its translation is CASSLYRGANTEAFF.

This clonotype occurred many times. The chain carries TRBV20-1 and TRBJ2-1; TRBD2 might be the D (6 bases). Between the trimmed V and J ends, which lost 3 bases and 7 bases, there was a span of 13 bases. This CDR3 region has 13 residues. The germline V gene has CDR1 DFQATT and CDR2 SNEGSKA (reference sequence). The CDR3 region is CSASALAPNEQFF. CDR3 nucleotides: TGCAGTGCTAGCGCCCTAGCGCCGAATGAGCAGTTCTTC.

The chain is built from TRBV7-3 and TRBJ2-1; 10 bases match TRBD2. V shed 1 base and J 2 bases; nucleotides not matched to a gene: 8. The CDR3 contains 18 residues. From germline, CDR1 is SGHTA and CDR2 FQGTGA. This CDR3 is CASSLMGASGGTYNEQFF. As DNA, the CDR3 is TGTGCCAGCAGCTTAATGGGGGCTAGCGGGGGAACCTACAATGAGCAGTTCTTC.

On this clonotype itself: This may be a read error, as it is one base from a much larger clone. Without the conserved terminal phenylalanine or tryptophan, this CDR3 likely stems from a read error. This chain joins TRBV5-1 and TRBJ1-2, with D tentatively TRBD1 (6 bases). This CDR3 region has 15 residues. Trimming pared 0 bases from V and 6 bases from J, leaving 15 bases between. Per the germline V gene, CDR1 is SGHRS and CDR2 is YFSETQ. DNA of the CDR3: TGCGCCAGCAGCTTGGCAGGGGAATGGAAGGATGGCTACACCTCC. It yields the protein CASSLAGEWKDGYTS.

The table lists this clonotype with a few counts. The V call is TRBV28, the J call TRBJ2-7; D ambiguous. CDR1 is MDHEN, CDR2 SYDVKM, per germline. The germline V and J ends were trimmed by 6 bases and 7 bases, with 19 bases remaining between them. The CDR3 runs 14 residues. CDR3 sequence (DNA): TGTGCCAGCAGCGAGACCCAGACTCCCCGGGAGCAGTACTTC. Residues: CASSETQTPREQYF.

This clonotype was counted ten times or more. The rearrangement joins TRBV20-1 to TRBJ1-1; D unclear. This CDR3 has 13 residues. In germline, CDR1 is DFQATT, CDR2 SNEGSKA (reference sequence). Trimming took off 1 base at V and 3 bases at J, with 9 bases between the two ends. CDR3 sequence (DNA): TGCAGTGCTAGAGTGGGGAGGCACACTGAAGCTTTCTTT. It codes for CSARVGRHTEAFF.

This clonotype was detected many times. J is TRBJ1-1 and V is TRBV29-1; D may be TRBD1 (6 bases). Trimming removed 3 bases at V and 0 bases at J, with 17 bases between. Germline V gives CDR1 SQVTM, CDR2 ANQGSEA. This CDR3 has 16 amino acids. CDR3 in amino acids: CSVEGEGGTMNTEAFF. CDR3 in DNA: TGCAGCGTTGAGGGGGAGGGGGGAACTATGAACACTGAAGCTTTCTTT.

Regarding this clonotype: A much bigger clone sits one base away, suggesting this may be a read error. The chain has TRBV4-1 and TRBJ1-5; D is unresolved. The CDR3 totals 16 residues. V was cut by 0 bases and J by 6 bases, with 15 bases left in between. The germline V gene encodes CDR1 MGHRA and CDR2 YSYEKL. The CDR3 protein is CASSQDGDAAPQPQHF. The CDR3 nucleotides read TGCGCCAGCAGCCAAGACGGGGATGCAGCCCCTCAGCCCCAGCATTTT.

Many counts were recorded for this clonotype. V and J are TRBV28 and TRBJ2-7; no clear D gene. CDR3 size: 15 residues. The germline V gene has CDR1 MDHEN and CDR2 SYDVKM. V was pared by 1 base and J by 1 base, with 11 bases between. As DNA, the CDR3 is TGTGCCAGCAGTTTATTAACCGTACCGTCCTACGAGCAGTACTTC. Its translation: CASSLLTVPSYEQYF.

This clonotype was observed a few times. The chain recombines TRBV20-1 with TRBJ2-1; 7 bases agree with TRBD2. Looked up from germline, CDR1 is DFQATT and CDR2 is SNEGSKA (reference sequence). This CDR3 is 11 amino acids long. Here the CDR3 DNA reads TGCGGAGCGGGGCGGGGCAATGAGCAGTTCTTC. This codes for CGAGRGNEQFF.

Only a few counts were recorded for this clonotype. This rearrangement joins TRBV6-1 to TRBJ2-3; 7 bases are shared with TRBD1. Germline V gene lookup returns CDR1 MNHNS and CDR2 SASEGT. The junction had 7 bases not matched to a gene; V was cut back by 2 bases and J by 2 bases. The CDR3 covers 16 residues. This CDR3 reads CASSEPWGTDTDTQYF. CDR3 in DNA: TGTGCCAGCAGTGAACCTTGGGGGACAGACACAGATACGCAGTATTTT.

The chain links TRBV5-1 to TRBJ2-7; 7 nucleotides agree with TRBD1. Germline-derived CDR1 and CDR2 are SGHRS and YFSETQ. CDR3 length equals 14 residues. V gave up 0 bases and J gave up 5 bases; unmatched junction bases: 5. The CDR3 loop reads CASSLARGRDEQYF. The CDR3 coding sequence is TGCGCCAGCAGCTTGGCTAGGGGGCGTGACGAGCAGTACTTC. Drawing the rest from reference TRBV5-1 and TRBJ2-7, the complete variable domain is KAGVTQTPRYLIKTRGQQVTLSCSPISGHRSVSWYQQTPGQGLQFLFEYFSETQRNKGNFPGRFSGRQFSNSRSEMNVSTLELGDSALYLCASSLARGRDEQYFGPGTRLTVT.

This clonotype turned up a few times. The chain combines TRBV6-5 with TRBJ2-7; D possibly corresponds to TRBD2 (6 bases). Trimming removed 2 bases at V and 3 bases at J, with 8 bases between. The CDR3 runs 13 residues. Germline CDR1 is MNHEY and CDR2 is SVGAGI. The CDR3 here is CASSYGTLYEQYF. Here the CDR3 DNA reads TGTGCCAGCAGTTACGGGACTCTCTACGAGCAGTACTTC.

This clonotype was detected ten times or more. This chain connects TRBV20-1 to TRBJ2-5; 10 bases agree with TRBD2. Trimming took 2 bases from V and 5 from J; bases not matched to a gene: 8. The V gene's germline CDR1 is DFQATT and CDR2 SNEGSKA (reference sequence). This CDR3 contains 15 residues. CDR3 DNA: TGCAGTGCTAGAAGCCTAGCGGGAGCCTGGGAGACCCAGTACTTC. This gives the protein CSARSLAGAWETQYF.

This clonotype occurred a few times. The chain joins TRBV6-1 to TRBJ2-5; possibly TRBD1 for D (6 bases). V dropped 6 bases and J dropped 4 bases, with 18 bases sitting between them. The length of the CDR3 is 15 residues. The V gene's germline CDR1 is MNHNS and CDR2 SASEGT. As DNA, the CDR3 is TGTGCCAGCAGACATGGGACAATTCCTCGAGAGACCCAGTACTTC. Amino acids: CASRHGTIPRETQYF.

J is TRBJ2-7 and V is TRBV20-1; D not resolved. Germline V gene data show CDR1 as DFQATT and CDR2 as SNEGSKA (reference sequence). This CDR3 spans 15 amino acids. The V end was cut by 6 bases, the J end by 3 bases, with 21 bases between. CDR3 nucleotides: TGCAGTGCCCCCCGTGACGGGTTTGCGAACTACGAGCAGTACTTC. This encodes CSAPRDGFANYEQYF.

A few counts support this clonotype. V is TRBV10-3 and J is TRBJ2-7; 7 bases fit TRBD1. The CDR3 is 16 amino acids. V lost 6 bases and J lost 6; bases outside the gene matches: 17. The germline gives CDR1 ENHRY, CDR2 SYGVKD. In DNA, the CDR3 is TGTGCCATCAGGGGCTCGGATGCTACAGGGGCTGGCGAGCAGTACTTC. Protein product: CAIRGSDATGAGEQYF.

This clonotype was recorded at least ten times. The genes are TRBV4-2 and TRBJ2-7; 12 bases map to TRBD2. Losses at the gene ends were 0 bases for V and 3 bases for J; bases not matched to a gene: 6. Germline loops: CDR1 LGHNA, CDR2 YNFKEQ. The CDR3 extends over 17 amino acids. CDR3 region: CASSQDGTSGLYYEQYF. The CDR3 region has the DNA TGTGCCAGCAGCCAAGACGGGACTAGCGGGCTCTACTACGAGCAGTACTTC.

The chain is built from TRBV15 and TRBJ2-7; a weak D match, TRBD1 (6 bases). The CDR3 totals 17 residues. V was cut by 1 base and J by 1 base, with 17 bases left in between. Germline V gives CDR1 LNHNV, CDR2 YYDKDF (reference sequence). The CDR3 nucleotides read TGTGCCACCAGCAGAGTCCCGGACAGCAACTTTTCCTACGAGCAGTACTTC. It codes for CATSRVPDSNFSYEQYF.

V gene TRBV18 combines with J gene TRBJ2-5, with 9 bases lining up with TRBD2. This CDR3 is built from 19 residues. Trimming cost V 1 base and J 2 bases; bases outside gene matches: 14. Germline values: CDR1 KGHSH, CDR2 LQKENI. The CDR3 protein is CASSPRGLVLAGDQETQYF. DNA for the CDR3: TGTGCCAGCTCACCACGAGGACTCGTCTTAGCGGGAGATCAAGAGACCCAGTACTTC.

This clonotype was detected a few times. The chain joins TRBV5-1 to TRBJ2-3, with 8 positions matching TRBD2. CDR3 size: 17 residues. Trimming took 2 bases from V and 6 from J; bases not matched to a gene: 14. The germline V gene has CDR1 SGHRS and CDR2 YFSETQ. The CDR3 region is CASSFMTAAGAADTQYF. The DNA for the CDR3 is TGCGCCAGCAGCTTCATGACGGCAGCGGGGGCGGCCGATACGCAGTATTTT.

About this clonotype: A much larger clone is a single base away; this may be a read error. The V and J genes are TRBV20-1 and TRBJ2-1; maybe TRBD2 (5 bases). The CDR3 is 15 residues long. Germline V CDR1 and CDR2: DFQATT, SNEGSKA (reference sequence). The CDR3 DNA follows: TGCAGTGCTCGAGACTACTATAGCTCCTACAATGTGCAGTTCTTC. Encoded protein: CSARDYYSSYNVQFF.

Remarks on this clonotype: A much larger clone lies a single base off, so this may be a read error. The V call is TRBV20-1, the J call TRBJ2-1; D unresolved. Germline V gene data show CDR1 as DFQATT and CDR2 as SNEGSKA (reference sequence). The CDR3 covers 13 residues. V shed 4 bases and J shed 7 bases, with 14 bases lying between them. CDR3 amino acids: CSAKTLLGNEQFF. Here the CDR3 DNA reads TGCAGTGCTAAGACTCTGCTAGGGAATGAGCAGTTCTTC.